Many counts were recorded for the clone carrying this T cell receptor beta chain. This sample stems from a study of T cells in Graves' hyperthyroidism and ophthalmopathy. CDR1 is SNHLY and CDR2 is FYNNEI in the germline V gene. The germline V and J ends were trimmed by 4 bases and 2 bases, with 8 bases remaining between them. CDR3 length: 14 amino acids. From RNA transcripts, TCR beta CDR3 regions were amplified. TCR CDR3 regions were first amplified by RT-PCR with HTBI primers. TCRdb used MiXCR to reprocess the multiplex PCR reads, holding one entry per CDR3 protein. The sample has around 600,000 distinct CDR3 sequences, around 16% seen once; the top ten hold roughly 7.3%.

The sequenced sample consisted of blood. This TCR derives from a woman aged 25 to 39 with Graves' hyperthyroidism. V and J are TRBV2 and TRBJ2-2, with no clear D. This CDR3 reads CASSVARNTGELFF. The CDR3 DNA sequence: TGTGCCAGCAGTGTGGCCAGAAACACCGGGGAGCTGTTTTTT.